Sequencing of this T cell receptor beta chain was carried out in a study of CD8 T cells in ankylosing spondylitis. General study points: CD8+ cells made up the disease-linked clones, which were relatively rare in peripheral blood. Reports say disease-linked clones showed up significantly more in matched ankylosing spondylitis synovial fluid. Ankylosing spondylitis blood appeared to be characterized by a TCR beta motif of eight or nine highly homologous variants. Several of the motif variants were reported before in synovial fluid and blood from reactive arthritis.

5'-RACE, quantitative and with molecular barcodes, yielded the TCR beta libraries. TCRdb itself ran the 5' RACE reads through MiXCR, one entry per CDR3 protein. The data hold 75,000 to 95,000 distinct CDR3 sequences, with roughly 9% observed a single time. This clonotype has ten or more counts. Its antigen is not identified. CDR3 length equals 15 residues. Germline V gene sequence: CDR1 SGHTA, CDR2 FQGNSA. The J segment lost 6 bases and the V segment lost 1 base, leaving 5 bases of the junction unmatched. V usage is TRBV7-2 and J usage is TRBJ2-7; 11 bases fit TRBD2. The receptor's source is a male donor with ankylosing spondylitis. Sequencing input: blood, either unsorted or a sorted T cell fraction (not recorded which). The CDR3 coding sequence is TGTGCCAGCAGCTTAGAGGCTAGCGGGAGGTCCGAGCAGTACTTC. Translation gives CASSLEASGRSEQYF.